This TCR beta chain was identified in a study of shared clonotypes between healthy human individuals. On the study more broadly: A donor's plate count was three for CD4 naive and three for CD4 memory; CD8 naive had two and CD8 memory one.

Donors, without exception, were Caucasian adults residing in Nashville, Tennessee. Naive CD4+ cells were CD45RA-selected; the remaining cells were memory. This clone was detected ten times or more. At a deep level, the assay was run. Sequenced by immunoSEQ multiplex PCR; TCRdb stores in-frame clones only, minus some. The profile covers approximately 240,000 clones, with 65% appearing a single time and approximately 12% taken by the ten largest. In germline, CDR1 is MDHEN, CDR2 SYDVKM. The CDR3 has 12 residues. V was trimmed by 5 bases and J by 6 bases, leaving 8 bases between them. The TCR was taken from a man younger than 45 in good health. The chain couples TRBV28 to TRBJ1-5; D gene uncertain. What was sequenced was memory CD4+ T cells sorted from blood. Sample subset: CD45RA-negative fraction. CDR3: CASSPYRQPQHF. The CDR3 DNA reads as TGTGCCAGCAGTCCGTACCGTCAGCCCCAGCATTTT.